Listed below are T cell receptor beta chains from one sample, sequenced in a study of CD8 T cells in ankylosing spondylitis. TCRdb processed the 5' RACE reads anew with MiXCR; each CDR3 protein has one entry. The table includes approximately 250,000 distinct CDR3 sequences, 20% to 30% detected once. The source material was blood, either unsorted or a sorted T cell fraction (not recorded which). These receptors all come from a male donor with ankylosing spondylitis or in good health (not recorded which). The CDR3 runs from the conserved cysteine through the conserved F or W. A D gene is named only where the DNA matches it firmly. Clone size is not always given. Where it is, it says once, few, many or a class for expanded clones.

d_gene	v_gene	j_gene	abundance	CDR3nt	CDR3aa
NA	TRBV2	TRBJ2-2	many	TGTGCCAGCTCCTTGCGGACGAACACCGGGGAGCTGTTTTTT	CASSLRTNTGELFF
TRBD2	TRBV20-1	TRBJ2-3	few	TGCAGTGCTCTGCTAGCGGGGGGTCATACGCAGTATTTT	CSALLAGGHTQYF
TRBD2	TRBV20-1	TRBJ2-3	many	TGCAGTGCCCCCGGCGGGCGGGGGGGCACAGATACGCAGTATTTT	CSAPGGRGGTDTQYF
NA	TRBV4-1	TRBJ1-1	many	TGCGCCAGCAGCCAATTTGGACAAAAAGCTTTCTTT	CASSQFGQKAFF
NA	TRBV12-3/TRBV12-4	TRBJ1-2	NA	TGTGCCAGCAGTTTGTCCTCCGCCCGTGACTATGGCTACACCTTC	CASSLSSARDYGYTF
NA	TRBV5-6	TRBJ2-3	NA	TGTGCCAGCAGCTTGGCGGGGGCCCCTACGCAGTATTTT	CASSLAGAPTQYF
TRBD2	TRBV5-5	TRBJ2-2	few	TGTGCCAGCAGCTCCTACGGGACTAGCGTTGGTGCCGGGGAGCTGTTTTTT	CASSSYGTSVGAGELFF
NA	TRBV5-1	TRBJ1-2	many	TGCGCCAGCAGCCGGAACCCGGGCTCGGTAGAGCTTGGCTACACCTTC	CASSRNPGSVELGYTF
NA	TRBV4-2	TRBJ2-3	few	TGTGCCAGCCGCATTGGATTTGCCGATACGCAGTATTTT	CASRIGFADTQYF
NA	TRBV4-2	TRBJ1-5	many	TGTGCCAGCAGCCAAGGAGGGGGAGGAAATCAGCCCCAGCATTTT	CASSQGGGGNQPQHF
NA	TRBV3-1	TRBJ2-5	few	TGTGCCAGCAGCCAAGATCTAGGATTGGCGGGGCAAGAGACCCAGTACTTC	CASSQDLGLAGQETQYF
NA	TRBV24-1	TRBJ2-1	NA	TGTGCCACCAGTGATCATAGGGGACATGAGCAGTTCTTC	CATSDHRGHEQFF
TRBD2	TRBV12-3/TRBV12-4	TRBJ2-3	NA	TGTGCCAGCAGTTTATCTAGCGGGGCCGTCGATACGCAGTATTTT	CASSLSSGAVDTQYF
TRBD1	TRBV4-1	TRBJ2-3	few	TGCGCCAGCAGCCAAGAAGCGCGGTCAGGGGGCCCTTGGGCGGATACGCAGTATTTT	CASSQEARSGGPWADTQYF
TRBD1	TRBV5-6	TRBJ2-3	many	TGTGCCAGCAGCTTGGGGACAGGACACACAGATACGCAGTATTTT	CASSLGTGHTDTQYF
NA	TRBV29-1	TRBJ2-5	few	TGCAGCGTTGAATGGCGGGAGACCCAGTACTTC	CSVEWRETQYF
TRBD2	TRBV6-1	TRBJ2-3	many	TGTGCCAGCAGTGAAGTCCAGCGGGGCGCAGATACGCAGTATTTT	CASSEVQRGADTQYF
NA	TRBV20-1	TRBJ2-4	NA	TGCAGTGCTAGAGATCTGGGCGCCGCCAAAAACATTCAGTACTTC	CSARDLGAAKNIQYF
NA	TRBV6-1	TRBJ1-2	many	TGTGCCAGCAGGCTGGGACAATTCGGTGGCTACACCTTC	CASRLGQFGGYTF
TRBD1	TRBV6-1	TRBJ2-5	NA	TGTGCCAGCAGCAACAGGGGGCTGGGAGAGACCCAGTACTTC	CASSNRGLGETQYF
NA	TRBV2	TRBJ1-4	NA	TGTGCCAGCAGGGCGACATCTGGGAATGAAAAACTGTTTTTT	CASRATSGNEKLFF
TRBD1	TRBV29-1	TRBJ2-1	NA	TGCAGCGTAAAACGAACACAGGGGGCCTACAATGAGCAGTTCTTC	CSVKRTQGAYNEQFF
NA	TRBV20-1	TRBJ2-3	NA	TGCAGTGCTACCCGACCTGGGGGCACAGATACGCAGTATTTT	CSATRPGGTDTQYF